These 15 T cell receptor beta chains were sequenced from one sample in a study of blood T cell repertoires in COVID-19. Some clones are missing from TCRdb's copy, which holds only in-frame ones; the method was immunoSEQ multiplex PCR. The table lists around 200,000 clones, roughly four fifths of them singletons. The sequenced sample consisted of PBMCs or T cells enriched from blood (not recorded which). All receptors derive from a man aged 40-55 years who had recovered from COVID-19.

This clone has a single count. The chain carries TRBV19 and TRBJ1-5, with D possibly matching TRBD1 (6 bases). The germline V gene encodes CDR1 LNHDA and CDR2 SQIVND (reference sequence). This CDR3 spans 14 amino acids. The CDR3 region has the DNA TGTGCTAGTGGACAGAGTTATAGCAATCAGCCCCAGCATTTT. Its protein is CASGQSYSNQPQHF.

The chain couples TRBV2 to TRBJ1-3; 7 positions agree with TRBD1. Germline lookup yields CDR1 SNHLY and CDR2 FYNNEI. The CDR3 contains 13 residues. V shed 9 bases and J 0 bases; nucleotides not matched to a gene: 2. The CDR3 DNA is TGTGCCAGTACAGGGGTCTCTGGAAACACCATATATTTT. It translates to CASTGVSGNTIYF.

V and J are TRBV21-1 and TRBJ1-2; TRBD1, the D gene given by the table, was not confirmed from the DNA. TRBV21-1 is marked as a pseudogene. The CDR3 totals 12 residues. The CDR3 DNA follows: TGTGTCAGTAGGCCGGGACAATATGGCTACACCTTC. Amino acid sequence: CVSRPGQYGYTF.

The table lists this clone with a count of one. The V gene is TRBV27, the J gene TRBJ1-3; D gene ambiguous. Germline CDR1 MNHEY, CDR2 SMNVEV (reference sequence). Trimming removed 3 bases from V and 0 bases from J, with 12 bases in between. The CDR3 is 16 amino acids. CDR3 loop: CASSLRVPGSGNTIYF. The DNA for the CDR3 is TGTGCCAGCAGTTTGAGGGTCCCGGGCTCTGGAAACACCATATATTTT.

The rearrangement joins TRBV3-1 (or the pseudogene TRBV3-2) to TRBJ2-1; TRBD1 agrees at 7 bases. The germline CDR1 and CDR2 sequences are LGHDT and YNNKEL (reference sequence). This CDR3 is built from 13 residues. Trimming at V came to 6 bases and at J to 6 bases, leaving 5 bases not matched to a gene. CDR3 amino acids: CASRRTGTNEQFF. The CDR3 DNA reads TGTGCCAGCAGGCGGACAGGTACCAATGAGCAGTTCTTC.

This clone was counted at least ten times. The chain combines TRBV24-1 with TRBJ2-1, with 12 bases aligning to TRBD2. The J segment lost 5 bases and the V segment lost 9 bases, leaving 4 bases of the junction unmatched. CDR3 length: 14 amino acids. Per germline, CDR1 KGHDR and CDR2 SFDVKD. The CDR3 protein is CATGTSGGHNEQFF. CDR3 DNA: TGTGCCACCGGAACTAGCGGGGGGCACAATGAGCAGTTCTTC.

This clone has a single count. The chain combines TRBV6-5 with TRBJ1-2; D unresolved. The germline V and J ends were trimmed by 3 bases and 4 bases, with 15 bases remaining between them. The CDR3 is 15 residues long. Germline V gives CDR1 MNHEY, CDR2 SVGAGI. The CDR3 loop is CASSYGGNNLYGYTF. In DNA, the CDR3 is TGTGCCAGCAGTTATGGAGGGAACAACCTCTATGGCTACACCTTC.

The chain couples TRBV10-3 to TRBJ1-1; D possibly corresponds to TRBD1 (6 bases). The germline gives CDR1 ENHRY, CDR2 SYGVKD. The CDR3 spans 13 residues. V lost 10 bases and J lost 4, with 16 bases in between. The CDR3 is CASGGARATEAFF. The CDR3, as DNA: TGTGCCAGCGGGGGGGCCCGAGCCACTGAAGCTTTCTTT.

This chain connects TRBV6-5 to TRBJ2-7; 9 positions agree with TRBD1. The length of the CDR3 is 13 residues. Germline trimming cut 6 bases from V and 3 bases from J; bases unmatched to any gene: 3. Per germline, CDR1 MNHEY and CDR2 SVGAGI. CDR3 protein: CASSLGQGYEQYF. CDR3 nucleotide sequence: TGTGCCAGCAGCTTGGGACAGGGCTACGAGCAGTACTTC.

The J gene is TRBJ2-7, the V gene TRBV6-5, with 15 bases fitting TRBD2. Germline V gives CDR1 MNHEY, CDR2 SVGAGI. This CDR3 is built from 15 residues. V lost 7 bases, J lost 7 bases, and 8 bases stayed unmatched. CDR3 coding DNA: TGTGCCAGCACCAGAGGACTAGCGGGAGGGTCGGAGCAGTACTTC. Translation: CASTRGLAGGSEQYF.

The V and J genes are TRBV9 and TRBJ2-1, with 16 bases aligning to TRBD2. The junction had 11 bases not matched to a gene; V was cut back by 5 bases and J by 9 bases. The CDR3 contains 17 residues. Per the germline V gene, CDR1 is SGDLS and CDR2 is YYNGEE. CDR3 residues: CASRPGLAGGPQGEQFF. In DNA, the CDR3 is TGTGCCAGCAGACCGGGACTAGCGGGAGGGCCGCAGGGTGAGCAGTTCTTC.

The rearrangement joins TRBV6-5 to TRBJ1-6, with 8 bases matching TRBD1. Germline CDR1 MNHEY, CDR2 SVGAGI. The V segment lost 7 bases and the J segment 9 bases; nucleotides outside the gene matches: 11. This CDR3 region has 15 residues. The CDR3 region is CASKDRTGRGSPLHF. The CDR3 bases are TGTGCCAGCAAGGACAGGACAGGGAGGGGTTCACCCCTCCACTTT.

This clone was counted between two and nine times. CDR3 in amino acids: CATSRGTSGTYEQYF. CDR3 bases: TGTGCCACCAGCAGGGGGACTAGCGGGACGTACGAGCAGTACTTC. The chain has TRBV15 and TRBJ2-7; 13 nucleotides align to TRBD2. The trim removed 3 bases at V and 4 bases at J, leaving 3 bases unmatched. The CDR3 has 15 amino acids. Germline V gene sequence: CDR1 LNHNV, CDR2 YYDKDF (reference sequence).

The chain carries TRBV18 and TRBJ1-2; 7 positions match TRBD1. Germline assignment: CDR1 KGHSH and CDR2 LQKENI. J lost 8 bases, V lost 4 bases, and 16 bases had no gene match. The CDR3 has 16 residues. The CDR3 loop reads CASSQDPLTGEKGYTF. CDR3 coding DNA: TGTGCCAGCTCACAAGACCCCCTCACAGGGGAGAAGGGCTACACCTTC.

The rearrangement joins TRBV6-5 to TRBJ1-5; D ambiguous. V shed 6 bases and J shed 5 bases, with 11 bases lying between them. Germline CDR1 and CDR2: MNHEY and SVGAGI. The CDR3 covers 13 residues. Here the CDR3 reads CASSHGSDQPQHF. CDR3 nucleotides: TGTGCCAGCAGCCACGGGTCGGATCAGCCCCAGCATTTT.